The T cell receptor beta chain under discussion was sequenced for a study of HIV-infected patients and healthy controls. General observations from the study: Compared with untreated HIV+ repertoires, healthy controls showed roughly threefold more distinct CDR3s and higher Shannon diversity.

This clonotype was counted only a few times. What it binds is not known. cDNA was made from around 0.45 ug RNA using alpha and beta constant primers. Alpha and beta chain libraries were made separately by chain-specific third strand synthesis with multiplexing indices. In TCRdb, the 5' RACE reads were re-called with MiXCR into one record per CDR3 protein. Found here are over 5,000 distinct CDR3 sequences, less than 25% of them singletons; the top ten hold roughly a quarter. All unsorted peripheral T cells were captured because whole blood was used without fractionation. The TCR comes from an adult with HIV infection. Sequences were derived from blood, sampled before antiretroviral therapy.

The CDR3 protein is CASRDRGRETQYF. The CDR3 DNA sequence: TGTGCCAGCAGGGACAGGGGCCGGGAGACCCAGTACTTC. This rearrangement joins TRBV6-5 to TRBJ2-5, with TRBD1 matching over 9 bases. Losses at the gene ends were 6 bases for V and 5 bases for J; bases not matched to a gene: 4. This CDR3 is 13 amino acids long. CDR1 is MNHEY and CDR2 is SVGAGI in the germline V gene.